One and the same sample provided the 29 T cell receptor beta chains below, sequenced in a study of T cells in localized non-small cell lung cancer. The assay was immunoSEQ multiplex PCR, and TCRdb's table has in-frame clones only and misses some. This sample has 3,700 or so clones, with roughly 24% found just once. The sequences come from lung tumor tissue, collected before any cancer treatment. The origin of the receptors is a man aged 40-75 years with stage II squamous cell lung carcinoma.

V is TRBV28 and J is TRBJ2-5, with D tentatively TRBD2 (5 bases). The CDR3 loop spans 14 amino acids. The germline V gene encodes CDR1 MDHEN and CDR2 SYDVKM. Trimming removed 7 bases from V and 7 bases from J, with 19 bases in between. In DNA form, the CDR3 reads TGTGCCAGCACTCGAGAGTCGGGATATCGGACCCAGTACTTC. Translating gives CASTRESGYRTQYF. The variable domain in full, with the rest retrieved from reference TRBV28 and TRBJ2-5, is DVKVTQSSRYLVKRTGEKVFLECVQDMDHENMFWYRQDPGLGLRLIYFSYDVKMKEKGDIPEGYSVSREKKERFSLILESASTNQTSMYLCASTRESGYRTQYFGPGTRLLVL.

The chain uses TRBV18 and TRBJ1-5; TRBD1 agrees at 7 bases. V shed 5 bases, J shed 3 bases, and the junction held 7 bases outside the gene matches. Germline CDR1 KGHSH, CDR2 LQKENI. The CDR3 sequence is 15 residues long. The CDR3 here is CASSSGQAINQPQHF. CDR3 nucleotide sequence: TGTGCCAGCTCATCAGGACAGGCCATCAATCAGCCCCAGCATTTT.

In its sample, this clone was seen a few times. This rearrangement joins TRBV19 to TRBJ1-4; D possibly corresponds to TRBD1 (6 bases). Germline lookup yields CDR1 LNHDA and CDR2 SQIVND (reference sequence). V was trimmed by 3 bases and J by 0 bases, leaving 14 bases between them. The CDR3 length is 17 residues. CDR3 bases: TGTGCCAGTAGTATGGGACAAGGGGCCGCAACTAATGAAAAACTGTTTTTT. This encodes CASSMGQGAATNEKLFF.

The rearrangement links TRBV5-1 to TRBJ2-3, with 8 positions matching TRBD1. This CDR3 contains 15 residues. J gave up 3 bases and V 2 bases, and 5 bases lay outside the gene matches. Germline V lookup: CDR1 SGHRS, CDR2 YFSETQ. The CDR3 sequence: CASSLVDRETDTQYF. CDR3 DNA sequence: TGCGCCAGCAGCTTAGTGGACAGGGAAACAGATACGCAGTATTTT.

This clone was detected only a few times. The chain combines TRBV4-1 with TRBJ2-3; D perhaps matches TRBD2 (7 bases). Germline-derived CDR1 and CDR2 are MGHRA and YSYEKL. Trimming pared 1 base from V and 1 base from J, leaving 9 bases between. CDR3 length equals 15 residues. CDR3 in amino acids: CASSQAGGGTDTQYF. The CDR3, as DNA: TGCGCCAGCAGCCAAGCGGGGGGCGGCACAGATACGCAGTATTTT.

The rearrangement joins TRBV18 to TRBJ2-2; 9 bases match TRBD2. The trim removed 0 bases at V and 7 bases at J, leaving 3 bases unmatched. The CDR3 spans 15 residues. Germline assignment: CDR1 KGHSH and CDR2 LQKENI. In nucleotides, the CDR3 is TGTGCCAGCTCACCACCTAGCGGGGGTGACGGGGAGCTGTTTTTT. As protein: CASSPPSGGDGELFF. The entire variable domain, with the rest obtained from reference TRBV18 and TRBJ2-2, is as follows: NAGVMQNPRHLVRRRGQEARLRCSPMKGHSHVYWYRQLPEEGLKFMVYLQKENIIDESGMPKERFSAEFPKEGPSILRIQQVVRGDSAAYFCASSPPSGGDGELFFGEGSRLTVL.

This clone turned up a few times. The V gene is TRBV6-8, the J gene TRBJ2-4; tentative D call: TRBD2 (6 bases). Trimming removed 6 bases from V and 4 bases from J, with 13 bases in between. Germline assignment: CDR1 MNHGY and CDR2 SAAAGT. The CDR3 sequence is 14 residues long. The CDR3 nucleotides are TGTGCCAGCAGGTTCTTAGCGGAAAAAAACATTCAGTACTTC. This sequence encodes CASRFLAEKNIQYF.

This clone was counted between two and nine times. The chain links TRBV23-1 to TRBJ1-1; the D is unclear. TRBV23-1 is an open reading frame, and its role is uncertain. The CDR3 sequence is 13 residues long. The ends were cut back, 6 bases at V and 0 bases at J, with 8 bases in the middle. As DNA, the CDR3 is TGCGCCAGCAGCTTGGGCCTGAACACTGAAGCTTTCTTT. Protein: CASSLGLNTEAFF.

The chain couples TRBV29-1 to TRBJ1-4; D gene ambiguous. The CDR3 length is 15 residues. Germline CDR1 reads SQVTM; CDR2 reads ANQGSEA. V was pared by 6 bases and J by 3 bases, with 17 bases between. The CDR3 nucleotides are TGCAGCGTCGACCCTCCTCAGCGGGCTAATGAAAAACTGTTTTTT. It yields the protein CSVDPPQRANEKLFF.

This clone appeared a few times. The V and J genes are TRBV18 and TRBJ2-2; D is possibly TRBD1 (6 bases). The V end lost 0 bases, the J end lost 4 bases, and 9 bases lay between the germline ends. The CDR3 has 15 amino acids. Germline V gene lookup returns CDR1 KGHSH and CDR2 LQKENI. In DNA form, the CDR3 reads TGTGCCAGCTCACCACCGGACAGTTTCACCGGGGAGCTGTTTTTT. The encoded protein is CASSPPDSFTGELFF.

The chain has TRBV11-3 and TRBJ2-2; possibly TRBD1 for D (5 bases). The CDR3 totals 16 residues. Trimming removed 2 bases at V and 1 base at J, with 11 bases between. CDR1 and CDR2 (germline): SGHNT, YENEEA. This CDR3 reads CASSLSTALNTGELFF. CDR3 bases: TGTGCCAGCAGCTTATCGACAGCATTGAACACCGGGGAGCTGTTTTTT.

This chain joins TRBV14 and TRBJ2-1, with 9 bases aligning to TRBD2. The CDR3 contains 15 residues. Looked up from germline, CDR1 is SGHDN and CDR2 is FVKESK. With V trimmed by 4 bases and J by 8 bases, 9 bases remained unmatched. CDR3 protein: CASSREGSGSHEQFF. The CDR3 nucleotides read TGTGCCAGCAGCCGGGAGGGTAGCGGGAGTCATGAGCAGTTCTTC. The complete variable domain, with remaining parts taken from reference TRBV14 and TRBJ2-1, reads EAGVTQFPSHSVIEKGQTVTLRCDPISGHDNLYWYRRVMGKEIKFLLHFVKESKQDESGMPNNRFLAERTGGTYSTLKVQPAELEDSGVYFCASSREGSGSHEQFFGPGTRLTVL.

V gene TRBV11-3 combines with J gene TRBJ1-2, with 10 bases lining up with TRBD1. The CDR3 totals 14 residues. Losses at the gene ends were 5 bases for V and 5 bases for J; bases not matched to a gene: 5. Per germline, CDR1 SGHNT and CDR2 YENEEA. The CDR3 loop is CASSGGQGVYGYTF. CDR3 nucleotide sequence: TGTGCCAGCAGCGGAGGACAGGGGGTATATGGCTACACCTTC.

This clone was seen a few times. J is TRBJ2-2 and V is TRBV11-3; D unresolved. Germline assignment: CDR1 SGHNT and CDR2 YENEEA. This CDR3 is 15 amino acids long. V was shortened by 2 bases and J by 3 bases, with 10 bases between the two germline ends. The DNA of the CDR3 is TGTGCCAGCAGCTTAAGGCACAGCTACACCGGGGAGCTGTTTTTT. As protein: CASSLRHSYTGELFF.

There are a few counts of this clone. V usage is TRBV11-3 and J usage is TRBJ1-2; TRBD1 matches 9 bases. Germline CDR1 SGHNT, CDR2 YENEEA. V lost 4 bases and J lost 2; bases outside the gene matches: 14. The CDR3 totals 18 residues. In DNA form, the CDR3 reads TGTGCCAGCAGCTCCCTAACTCGTCCCGGGACAGGGAACTATGGCTACACCTTC. The encoded protein is CASSSLTRPGTGNYGYTF.

Sample share makes this clone large (0.1 to 1%). The V and J genes are TRBV11-3 and TRBJ2-2; 9 positions agree with TRBD1. CDR1 and CDR2 from the germline V gene are SGHNT and YENEEA. The CDR3 contains 15 residues. Germline trimming cut 5 bases from V and 4 bases from J; bases unmatched to any gene: 5. CDR3 DNA: TGTGCCAGCAGCCGACCGGGACAGGGCACCGGGGAGCTGTTTTTT. Translating gives CASSRPGQGTGELFF. The whole variable domain, filled in from reference TRBV11-3 and TRBJ2-2, reads EAGVVQSPRYKIIEKKQPVAFWCNPISGHNTLYWYLQNLGQGPELLIRYENEEAVDDSQLPKDRFSAERLKGVDSTLKIQPAELGDSAVYLCASSRPGQGTGELFFGEGSRLTVL.

The chain recombines TRBV30 with TRBJ2-3; perhaps TRBD2 as D (6 bases). The CDR3 has 16 amino acids. Trimming shortened V by 0 bases and J by 2 bases, and 15 bases separated the two germline ends. Germline CDR1 GTSNPN, CDR2 SVGIG (reference sequence). As DNA, the CDR3 is TGTGCCTGGAGTGTAGGCCAGGGAGGATCCACAGATACGCAGTATTTT. Amino acids: CAWSVGQGGSTDTQYF.

This clone is medium-sized (0.01 to 0.1%) within its sample. The chain has TRBV11-3 and TRBJ1-5; 11 nucleotides line up with TRBD1. V dropped 5 bases and J dropped 5; count of bases not matched to a gene: 2. The CDR3 has 14 amino acids. Germline assignment: CDR1 SGHNT and CDR2 YENEEA. The chain's CDR3 is CASSRTGGDQPQHF. CDR3 nucleotide sequence: TGTGCCAGCAGCCGGACAGGGGGCGATCAGCCCCAGCATTTT.

This clone is labeled as medium-sized (0.01 to 0.1%). The rearrangement links TRBV18 to TRBJ2-6, with D tentatively TRBD1 or TRBD2 (5 bases each). V lost 11 bases and J lost 3, with 17 bases in between. The germline gives CDR1 KGHSH, CDR2 LQKENI. There are 15 residues in the CDR3. The CDR3 reads CAVPRGDRGANVLTF. DNA for the CDR3: TGTGCCGTACCCCGTGGGGACCGTGGGGCCAACGTCCTGACTTTC.

This clone has only a few counts. The chain combines TRBV11-3 with TRBJ1-4; D is unresolved. Trimming took 2 bases from V and 6 from J, leaving 10 bases between them. The germline V gene has CDR1 SGHNT and CDR2 YENEEA. The CDR3 contains 14 residues. The CDR3 region has the DNA TGTGCCAGCAGCTTAAGTCGTGCAGATGAAAAACTGTTTTTT. It codes for CASSLSRADEKLFF.

This clone came up a few times. The V gene is TRBV9, the J gene TRBJ2-1, with D maybe TRBD1 (6 bases). Between the trimmed V and J ends, which lost 5 bases and 1 base, there was a span of 16 bases. The length of the CDR3 is 16 residues. The V gene's germline CDR1 is SGDLS and CDR2 YYNGEE. CDR3 coding DNA: TGTGCCAGCAGTAGGGTGGGGGCAGGTTCCTACAATGAGCAGTTCTTC. This sequence encodes CASSRVGAGSYNEQFF.

This clone rates as medium-sized. The chain joins TRBV6-8 to TRBJ1-5; the D gene is possibly TRBD1 (5 bases). Germline loops: CDR1 MNHGY, CDR2 SAAAGT. The CDR3 is 13 amino acids. V dropped 7 bases and J dropped 5 bases, with 12 bases sitting between them. As DNA, the CDR3 is TGTGCCAGCACCCCAGGGTGGGATCAGCCCCAGCATTTT. Translation: CASTPGWDQPQHF.

In this sample, this clone is medium-sized. CDR3 sequence reads: CASSYRGGHQPQHF. DNA of the CDR3: TGTGCCAGCAGTTACAGGGGTGGGCATCAGCCCCAGCATTTT. The V and J genes are TRBV6-8 and TRBJ1-5; D perhaps matches TRBD1 (5 bases). Germline lookup yields CDR1 MNHGY and CDR2 SAAAGT. V was shortened by 2 bases and J by 5 bases, with 10 bases between the two germline ends. There are 14 residues in the CDR3.

This chain uses TRBV28 with TRBJ2-6; possible D gene TRBD1, 6 bases. Germline V gene sequence: CDR1 MDHEN, CDR2 SYDVKM. This CDR3 contains 16 residues. Trimming cost V 2 bases and J 3 bases, with 11 bases left between them. Written as DNA, the CDR3 is TGTGCCAGCAGTTTAGGTTTACAGGGTGGGGCCAACGTCCTGACTTTC. Protein product: CASSLGLQGGANVLTF.

The V gene is TRBV12-5, the J gene TRBJ1-4; D gene unclear. Germline V CDR1 and CDR2: LGHNT, FRNRAP. This CDR3 has 14 amino acids. The CDR3 sequence: CASTLGHSGEKLFF. The CDR3 DNA follows: TGTGCCAGCACCTTAGGGCATTCGGGGGAAAAACTGTTTTTT.

The chain couples TRBV5-1 to TRBJ2-3; perhaps TRBD2 as D (6 bases). The CDR3 consists of 15 residues. CDR1 is SGHRS and CDR2 is YFSETQ in the germline V gene. Trimming removed 6 bases from V and 2 bases from J, with 16 bases in between. Here the CDR3 DNA reads TGCGCCAGCAAGACGACTAGTGAGCACACAGATACGCAGTATTTT. This encodes CASKTTSEHTDTQYF.

This clone counts as medium-sized. The chain combines TRBV11-3 with TRBJ2-1, with D possibly TRBD2 on 7 matching bases. Germline V CDR1 and CDR2: SGHNT, YENEEA. Trimming removed 1 base from V and 4 bases from J, with 11 bases in between. The length of the CDR3 is 15 residues. This CDR3 reads CASSLGAGAYNEQFF. CDR3 coding DNA: TGTGCCAGCAGCTTAGGGGCGGGGGCATACAATGAGCAGTTCTTC.

Only a few counts were recorded for this clone. J is TRBJ1-2 and V is TRBV11-3, with TRBD1 matching over 8 bases. J was trimmed by 0 bases and V by 3 bases; bases with no gene match: 6. Germline values: CDR1 SGHNT, CDR2 YENEEA. This CDR3 region has 16 residues. CDR3 nucleotides: TGTGCCAGCAGCTTGGGGACAGGCTTAGCTAACTATGGCTACACCTTC. Translation gives CASSLGTGLANYGYTF. Together with reference TRBV11-3 and TRBJ1-2, the CDR3 gives the full variable domain: EAGVVQSPRYKIIEKKQPVAFWCNPISGHNTLYWYLQNLGQGPELLIRYENEEAVDDSQLPKDRFSAERLKGVDSTLKIQPAELGDSAVYLCASSLGTGLANYGYTFGSGTRLTVV.

The rearrangement links TRBV18 to TRBJ2-2, with 7 bases that match TRBD2. The CDR3 sequence is 15 residues long. The V gene end was trimmed by 3 bases and the J gene end by 5 bases; junction bases not matched to a gene: 6. CDR1 and CDR2 (germline): KGHSH, LQKENI. The CDR3 DNA is TGTGCCAGCTCACCCCAATCCGGGGGGACCGGGGAGCTGTTTTTT. Its protein product is CASSPQSGGTGELFF. Full variable domain (outside the CDR3, taken from reference TRBV18 and TRBJ2-2): NAGVMQNPRHLVRRRGQEARLRCSPMKGHSHVYWYRQLPEEGLKFMVYLQKENIIDESGMPKERFSAEFPKEGPSILRIQQVVRGDSAAYFCASSPQSGGTGELFFGEGSRLTVL.